Reported below is one T cell receptor beta chain. Produced via immunoSEQ multiplex PCR; TCRdb's table is partial and in-frame only. The sample has under 40,000 clones; around four fifths are singletons. V gave up 6 bases and J gave up 5 bases, with 8 bases separating them. The germline V gene has CDR1 SNHLY and CDR2 FYNNEI. The CDR3 contains 11 residues. This sample was included in a study of blood T cell repertoires in COVID-19. At the level of the study: T cells, B-cell-depleted T cells, or PBMCs provided the cDNA or gDNA that served as material.

The sequence was obtained from an older woman with acute or convalescent COVID-19. The J gene is TRBJ2-7, the V gene TRBV2, with D unclear. Sequencing used peripheral blood. CDR3: CASRAADEQYF. As DNA, the CDR3 is TGTGCCAGCAGGGCCGCGGACGAGCAGTACTTC.